The 25 T cell receptor beta chains below were found in one sample sequenced in a study of cytomegalovirus exposure and HLA in healthy donors. Here immunoSEQ multiplex PCR was the method, and the copy in TCRdb shows in-frame clones only, minus some. The table shows some 180,000 clones, with about nine tenths occurring only once. Sequenced sample: PBMCs. The source of these receptors is a man aged 30 to 39 in good health and CMV-seropositive.

The chain uses TRBV6-1 and TRBJ2-3; 8 bases are shared with TRBD2. The length of the CDR3 is 15 residues. J gave up 9 bases and V 2 bases, and 10 bases lay outside the gene matches. Germline CDR1 reads MNHNS; CDR2 reads SASEGT. CDR3 sequence reads: CASSELAGRAGTQYF. CDR3 sequence (DNA): TGTGCCAGCAGTGAATTAGCGGGACGGGCCGGGACGCAGTATTTT.

J is TRBJ2-5 and V is TRBV11-3; D is possibly TRBD2 (6 bases). The CDR3 has 16 residues. The germline CDR1 and CDR2 sequences are SGHNT and YENEEA. V lost 1 base, J lost 2 bases, and 14 bases lay in between. The CDR3 loop reads CASSLGGLGGQETQYF. Here the CDR3 DNA reads TGTGCCAGCAGCTTAGGGGGGTTGGGGGGACAAGAGACCCAGTACTTC. Full variable domain (missing parts from reference TRBV11-3 and TRBJ2-5): EAGVVQSPRYKIIEKKQPVAFWCNPISGHNTLYWYLQNLGQGPELLIRYENEEAVDDSQLPKDRFSAERLKGVDSTLKIQPAELGDSAVYLCASSLGGLGGQETQYFGPGTRLLVL.

The table lists this clone with a few counts. The rearrangement uses TRBV6-5 and TRBJ1-6, with D unclear. Trimming removed 2 bases from V and 12 bases from J, with 14 bases in between. Germline CDR1 and CDR2: MNHEY and SVGAGI. The CDR3 extends over 14 amino acids. CDR3 residues: CASSYGPTVLPLHF. The DNA for the CDR3 is TGTGCCAGCAGTTACGGGCCCACCGTTTTACCCCTCCACTTT.

This chain links TRBV7-2 with TRBJ2-7; the D call may be TRBD1 or TRBD2 (6 bases each). CDR1 is SGHTA, CDR2 FQGNSA, per germline. V lost 9 bases and J 3 bases, leaving 18 bases between the germline ends. The length of the CDR3 is 14 residues. The CDR3 sequence: CASAIRGAIYEQYF. The CDR3 coding sequence is TGTGCCAGTGCTATTAGGGGGGCCATCTACGAGCAGTACTTC.

The gene calls are TRBV19 and TRBJ1-5; a weak D match, TRBD1 (6 bases). The V end was cut by 7 bases, the J end by 0 bases, with 16 bases between. The CDR3 runs to 16 residues. Germline V gene sequence: CDR1 LNHDA, CDR2 SQIVND (reference sequence). CDR3 amino acids: CASTPRQAYSNQPQHF. The CDR3 DNA reads as TGTGCCAGTACCCCCCGACAGGCTTATAGCAATCAGCCCCAGCATTTT. Full variable domain (rest looked up from reference TRBV19 and TRBJ1-5): DGGITQSPKYLFRKEGQNVTLSCEQNLNHDAMYWYRQDPGQGLRLIYYSQIVNDFQKGDIAEGYSVSREKKESFPLTVTSAQKNPTAFYLCASTPRQAYSNQPQHFGDGTRLSIL.

The rearrangement joins TRBV5-5 to TRBJ2-1; TRBD2 matches at 8 bases. CDR1 SGHKS and CDR2 YYEKEE come from the germline V gene (reference sequence). The CDR3 consists of 15 residues. Trimming cost V 4 bases and J 6 bases; bases outside gene matches: 9. The CDR3: CASSPLAGGSNEQFF. The CDR3 coding sequence is TGTGCCAGCAGCCCCCTGGCGGGAGGATCCAATGAGCAGTTCTTC.

This sequence joins TRBV30 and TRBJ1-4; D might be TRBD1 (6 bases). Germline CDR1 GTSNPN, CDR2 SVGIG (reference sequence). The CDR3 runs to 13 residues. Trimming left V 2 bases short and J 8 bases short, with 12 bases between. CDR3 residues: CAWSWGLGEKLFF. The CDR3 nucleotides are TGTGCCTGGAGTTGGGGGCTCGGGGAAAAACTGTTTTTT.

The chain links TRBV5-4 to TRBJ1-2; D is unclear. The germline gives CDR1 SGHNT, CDR2 YYREEE (reference sequence). The CDR3 has 11 residues. Trimming stripped 0 bases from V and 12 bases from J, with 9 bases between. The DNA of the CDR3 is TGTGCCAGCAGCTTGGTGGCGCTCAACACCTTC. This translates into CASSLVALNTF.

This chain connects TRBV18 to TRBJ1-5; the D is unclear. This CDR3 contains 15 residues. The germline CDR1 and CDR2 sequences are KGHSH and LQKENI. Trimming took off 6 bases at V and 0 bases at J, with 12 bases between the two ends. The CDR3 sequence: CASSLIFDSNQPQHF. The CDR3 bases are TGTGCCAGCTCGCTAATCTTTGATAGCAATCAGCCCCAGCATTTT.

The genes are TRBV7-2 and TRBJ2-2, with D perhaps TRBD1 (6 bases). Looked up from germline, CDR1 is SGHTA and CDR2 is FQGNSA. The CDR3 has 13 amino acids. Between the trimmed V and J ends, which lost 4 bases and 8 bases, there was a span of 11 bases. This chain's CDR3 is CASSSRGTGELFF. In nucleotides, the CDR3 is TGTGCCAGCAGCTCCCGAGGGACAGGGGAGCTGTTTTTT. Based on the CDR3 plus reference TRBV7-2 and TRBJ2-2, the full variable domain is GAGVSQSPSNKVTEKGKDVELRCDPISGHTALYWYRQSLGQGLEFLIYFQGNSAPDKSGLPSDRFSAERTGGSVSTLTIQRTQQEDSAVYLCASSSRGTGELFFGEGSRLTVL.

V and J are TRBV5-6 and TRBJ1-1; 7 nucleotides line up with TRBD1. The V and J ends lost 6 bases and 6 bases, in that order; junction bases with no gene match: 11. Germline V gene data show CDR1 as SGHDT and CDR2 as YYEEEE. This CDR3 has 14 residues. CDR3 amino acids: CASTRGMEGSEAFF. The CDR3 DNA is TGTGCCAGCACCAGGGGGATGGAGGGATCTGAAGCTTTCTTT.

The chain is built from TRBV2 and TRBJ2-7; D gene uncertain. CDR1 is SNHLY and CDR2 is FYNNEI in the germline V gene. This CDR3 spans 11 amino acids. V shed 4 bases and J shed 5 bases, with 6 bases lying between them. The CDR3 bases are TGTGCCAGCAGTGCCCACCACGAGCAGTACTTC. Translated, it gives CASSAHHEQYF.

This clone was counted once. The genes are TRBV4-1 and TRBJ2-7, with D unclear. Germline V gives CDR1 MGHRA, CDR2 YSYEKL. The CDR3 contains 16 residues. Trimming took off 2 bases at V and 2 bases at J, with 16 bases between the two ends. CDR3 DNA: TGCGCCAGCAGCCAACCTGGACGCTCGAAGGCCTACGAGCAGTACTTC. Protein sequence: CASSQPGRSKAYEQYF.

The genes are TRBV6-1 and TRBJ2-1, with D unresolved. CDR1 is MNHNS and CDR2 is SASEGT in the germline V gene. There are 16 residues in the CDR3. Trimming removed 2 bases from V and 4 bases from J, with 15 bases in between. In nucleotides, the CDR3 is TGTGCCAGCAGTGAACAAGGGCAGATACTTTACAATGAGCAGTTCTTC. Translation gives CASSEQGQILYNEQFF.

This clone was recorded at least ten times. The rearrangement joins TRBV7-2 to TRBJ1-5; no clear D. The CDR3 is 15 residues long. V shed 4 bases and J shed 0 bases, with 10 bases lying between them. Germline V CDR1 and CDR2: SGHTA, FQGNSA. CDR3 region: CASSSGRYSNQPQHF. The CDR3 nucleotides read TGTGCCAGCAGCTCTGGACGGTATAGCAATCAGCCCCAGCATTTT.

The chain combines TRBV6-5 with TRBJ2-4; D gene uncertain. The CDR3 totals 14 residues. Looked up from germline, CDR1 is MNHEY and CDR2 is SVGAGI. Deletions cut 0 bases from V and 9 bases from J, with 12 bases between. Here the CDR3 DNA reads TGTGCCAGCAGTTACTCGAAGCCGCTAGGCATTCAGTACTTC. The encoded protein is CASSYSKPLGIQYF.

The rearrangement links TRBV6-1 to TRBJ2-5, with D perhaps matching TRBD2 (6 bases). This CDR3 region has 15 residues. The germline CDR1 and CDR2 sequences are MNHNS and SASEGT. With 3 bases removed from V and 7 bases from J, the gap between germline ends came to 18 bases. CDR3 sequence reads: CASSDVGLGGVTQYF. The CDR3 nucleotides are TGTGCCAGCAGTGATGTGGGCCTCGGAGGGGTGACCCAGTACTTC.

This chain links TRBV2 with TRBJ2-3; 16 bases line up with TRBD2. CDR3 length: 16 residues. From germline, CDR1 is SNHLY and CDR2 FYNNEI. Germline trimming cut 7 bases from V and 9 bases from J; bases unmatched to any gene: 10. In DNA form, the CDR3 reads TGTGCCAGCAAGGAGGGGACTAGCGGGGGGGCGTGGACGCAGTATTTT. It specifies CASKEGTSGGAWTQYF.

This clone was counted a few times. The chain combines TRBV14 with TRBJ1-1; TRBD1 is a possible D gene (5 bases). CDR3 length: 13 residues. CDR1 is SGHDN and CDR2 is FVKESK in the germline V gene. Trimming shortened V by 3 bases and J by 1 base, and 6 bases separated the two germline ends. CDR3 protein: CASSQGPNTEAFF. The CDR3 DNA follows: TGTGCCAGCAGCCAGGGACCGAACACTGAAGCTTTCTTT.

The chain couples TRBV2 to TRBJ2-5; D not resolved. This CDR3 is built from 11 residues. Germline values: CDR1 SNHLY, CDR2 FYNNEI. V was shortened by 5 bases and J by 5 bases, with 6 bases between the two germline ends. This chain's CDR3 is CASSISETQYF. The CDR3 nucleotides are TGTGCCAGCAGTATTTCGGAGACCCAGTACTTC. The full variable domain, its missing parts supplied by reference TRBV2 and TRBJ2-5, is EPEVTQTPSHQVTQMGQEVILRCVPISNHLYFYWYRQILGQKVEFLVSFYNNEISEKSEIFDDQFSVERPDGSNFTLKIRSTKLEDSAMYFCASSISETQYFGPGTRLLVL.

In this sample, this clone turned up once. The CDR3 sequence is CASLMGRLNEKLFF. The CDR3, as DNA: TGCGCCAGTCTCATGGGGCGACTTAATGAAAAACTGTTTTTT. This chain joins TRBV5-1 and TRBJ1-4; perhaps TRBD1 as D (5 bases). The CDR3 spans 14 residues. In germline, CDR1 is SGHRS, CDR2 YFSETQ. Trimming cost V 8 bases and J 4 bases, with 15 bases left between them.

The rearrangement joins TRBV5-6 to TRBJ2-7; D is perhaps TRBD1 or TRBD2 (5 bases each). V lost 2 bases, J lost 6 bases, and 9 bases lay in between. CDR1 SGHDT and CDR2 YYEEEE come from the germline V gene. The CDR3 runs to 12 residues. The CDR3 DNA reads TGTGCCAGCAGCTTTCCTGGGGGCGAGCAGTACTTC. It encodes CASSFPGGEQYF.

The V call is TRBV5-6, the J call TRBJ2-7; maybe TRBD2 (6 bases). Trimming pared 4 bases from V and 0 bases from J, leaving 14 bases between. The CDR3 sequence is 15 residues long. Germline assignment: CDR1 SGHDT and CDR2 YYEEEE. CDR3 sequence reads: CASSPVAESSYEQYF. The DNA of the CDR3 is TGTGCCAGCAGCCCCGTAGCGGAGAGCTCCTACGAGCAGTACTTC. Variable domain in full (rest from reference TRBV5-6 and TRBJ2-7): DAGVTQSPTHLIKTRGQQVTLRCSPKSGHDTVSWYQQALGQGPQFIFQYYEEEERQRGNFPDRFSGHQFPNYSSELNVNALLLGDSALYLCASSPVAESSYEQYFGPGTRLTVT.

The J gene is TRBJ1-5, the V gene TRBV5-1; possibly TRBD1 for D (6 bases). CDR1 and CDR2 from the germline V gene are SGHRS and YFSETQ. Deletions cut 5 bases from V and 0 bases from J, with 15 bases between. The CDR3 spans 16 residues. CDR3 bases: TGCGCCAGCAGACCCCGACAGGATTATAGCAATCAGCCCCAGCATTTT. This gives the protein CASRPRQDYSNQPQHF.

The chain combines TRBV5-1 with TRBJ1-5; 8 nucleotides line up with TRBD1. Germline trimming cut 4 bases from V and 3 bases from J; bases unmatched to any gene: 3. The length of the CDR3 is 14 residues. CDR1 is SGHRS, CDR2 YFSETQ, per germline. Here the CDR3 DNA reads TGCGCCAGCAGCGTGGGACAGGACAATCAGCCCCAGCATTTT. Its protein product is CASSVGQDNQPQHF.